This is a list of T cell receptor beta chains from one sample in a study of type 1 regulatory T cells. Via MiXCR, TCRdb re-called the reads, giving one row per CDR3 protein. The repertoire holds some 5,800 distinct CDR3 sequences, with roughly 27% as singletons. No antigen has been assigned to these receptors. The sequencing sample was made of cultured T cells, either the whole culture or a sorted T cell fraction (not recorded which). The receptor set was obtained from a human donor in good health. Both conserved end residues are part of each CDR3. D genes are given only for firm matches. Not all rows give a size; the values are once, few, many and, for expanded clones, a class.

d_call	cdr3_length	v_call	j_call	clone_size	cdr3_aa	cdr3_nt
NA	12	TRBV12-3/TRBV12-4	TRBJ1-2	NA	CASSWTPNGYTF	TGTGCCAGCAGTTGGACACCAAATGGCTACACCTTC
NA	14	TRBV5-1	TRBJ1-1	medium-sized	CASSFGQPGGEAFF	TGCGCCAGCAGCTTCGGTCAGCCCGGTGGTGAAGCTTTCTTT
TRBD1	14	TRBV5-1	TRBJ2-3	NA	CASSPSGGRVSQYF	TGCGCCAGCAGCCCCTCAGGGGGAAGGGTTTCGCAGTATTTT
NA	14	TRBV6-4	TRBJ2-3	many	CASRREQGADTQYF	TGTGCCAGCAGGCGCGAACAAGGGGCAGATACGCAGTATTTT
TRBD2	16	TRBV6-5	TRBJ2-7	medium-sized	CASSYGLAGALYEQYF	TGTGCCAGCAGTTACGGCCTCGCGGGAGCCCTCTACGAGCAGTACTTC
TRBD1	11	TRBV30	TRBJ2-7	medium-sized	CAWSGQGEQYF	TGTGCCTGGAGTGGACAGGGGGAGCAGTACTTC
NA	15	TRBV18	TRBJ2-1	medium-sized	CASSQAGLSYNEQFF	TGTGCCAGCTCACAAGCCGGACTCTCTTACAATGAGCAGTTCTTC
NA	17	TRBV6-6	TRBJ1-5	medium-sized	CASSYNPGAGGDQPQHF	TGTGCCAGCAGTTACAATCCAGGTGCGGGAGGGGACCAGCCCCAGCATTTT
TRBD2	15	TRBV5-1	TRBJ2-5	large	CASILGLAPGETQYF	TGCGCCAGCATCCTGGGACTAGCGCCCGGAGAGACCCAGTACTTC
TRBD1	11	TRBV13	TRBJ1-1	medium-sized	CASSRGQEAFF	TGTGCCAGCAGCCGGGGACAGGAAGCTTTCTTT
TRBD2	14	TRBV20-1	TRBJ2-4	NA	CSARLAGAKNIQYF	TGCAGTGCTAGACTAGCGGGAGCCAAAAACATTCAGTACTTC
NA	15	TRBV7-2	TRBJ1-1	medium-sized	CASSARGQMNTEAFF	TGTGCCAGCAGCGCCAGGGGTCAAATGAACACTGAAGCTTTCTTT
TRBD2	13	TRBV7-9	TRBJ2-1	few	CASSHSGRDEQFF	TGTGCCAGCAGTCACAGCGGGAGGGATGAGCAGTTCTTC
TRBD2	17	TRBV12-3/TRBV12-4	TRBJ2-7	many	CASSPALAGGKTYEQYF	TGTGCCAGCAGCCCCGCGTTAGCGGGAGGCAAAACCTACGAGCAGTACTTC
TRBD2	16	TRBV28	TRBJ2-3	medium-sized	CASSLRLGTSGDTQYF	TGTGCCAGCAGTCTCCGACTTGGGACTAGCGGCGATACGCAGTATTTT
NA	13	TRBV10-3	TRBJ2-5	medium-sized	CAIRQGTEETQYF	TGTGCCATCCGCCAGGGAACCGAAGAGACCCAGTACTTC
TRBD2	13	TRBV20-1	TRBJ2-7	medium-sized	CSARLAGVYEQYF	TGCAGTGCTAGACTAGCGGGAGTCTACGAGCAGTACTTC
NA	16	TRBV5-4	TRBJ2-1	medium-sized	CASSPLAGTPRNEQFF	TGTGCCAGCAGCCCCCTCGCGGGGACCCCACGGAATGAGCAGTTCTTC
TRBD1	13	TRBV11-2	TRBJ1-2	large	CASSFSGDSGYTF	TGTGCCAGCAGCTTTTCAGGGGACAGTGGCTACACCTTC
NA	14	TRBV7-2	TRBJ2-3	medium-sized	CASSRGHHTDTQYF	TGTGCCAGCAGTCGGGGGCACCACACAGATACGCAGTATTTT
TRBD2	15	TRBV6-2/TRBV6-3	TRBJ2-1	NA	CASKRAAGEFHEQFF	TGTGCCAGCAAGCGGGCAGCGGGGGAATTTCATGAGCAGTTCTTC
NA	14	TRBV5-5	TRBJ1-1	medium-sized	CASSNRTVNTEAFF	TGTGCCAGCAGCAACCGGACGGTGAACACTGAAGCTTTCTTT
NA	16	TRBV20-1	TRBJ2-2	medium-sized	CSARRDGLMNTGELFF	TGCAGTGCTAGACGGGACGGGTTAATGAACACCGGGGAGCTGTTTTTT
TRBD2	14	TRBV5-1	TRBJ2-5	NA	CASSPGLAEETQYF	TGCGCCAGCAGCCCGGGACTAGCGGAAGAGACCCAGTACTTC
NA	16	TRBV5-1	TRBJ2-1	medium-sized	CASSLLGGRINNEQFF	TGCGCCAGCAGCTTGTTGGGGGGGCGAATAAACAATGAGCAGTTCTTC
TRBD2	13	TRBV20-1	TRBJ2-3	medium-sized	CSASGSGTDTQYF	TGCAGTGCCAGCGGGAGTGGCACAGATACGCAGTATTTT
TRBD2	14	TRBV19	TRBJ2-2	many	CASNRREVGGELFF	TGTGCCAGTAATCGTCGGGAGGTTGGCGGGGAGCTGTTTTTT
NA	14	TRBV5-4	TRBJ2-1	many	CASSYKRSTGEQFF	TGTGCCAGCAGCTACAAACGGAGTACAGGTGAGCAGTTCTTC
NA	14	TRBV15	TRBJ2-4	medium-sized	CATSRGKGKNIQYF	TGTGCCACCAGCAGAGGGAAAGGGAAAAACATTCAGTACTTC
NA	14	TRBV7-9	TRBJ2-6	large	CASSLHRGANVLTF	TGTGCCAGCAGCTTACATCGTGGTGCCAACGTCCTGACTTTC
NA	11	TRBV20-1	TRBJ2-3	medium-sized	CSARWSDTQYF	TGCAGTGCTAGATGGTCAGATACGCAGTATTTT
TRBD1	16	TRBV6-5	TRBJ1-1	once	CASSPRDRVQNTEAFF	TGTGCCAGCAGCCCCCGGGACAGGGTGCAGAACACTGAAGCTTTCTTT
NA	15	TRBV4-3	TRBJ2-5	many	CASSQDRGFGQTQYF	TGCGCCAGCAGCCAAGATAGGGGATTTGGGCAGACCCAGTACTTC
TRBD2	14	TRBV28	TRBJ2-2	once	CASRQGGGTGELFF	TGTGCCAGCAGGCAGGGCGGGGGCACCGGGGAGCTGTTTTTT
NA	14	TRBV7-2	TRBJ1-4	many	CASSLTATNEKLFF	TGTGCCAGCAGCTTGACAGCAACTAATGAAAAACTGTTTTTT
NA	13	TRBV20-1	TRBJ1-5	medium-sized	CSARGTALGPQHF	TGCAGTGCTAGAGGGACAGCCCTAGGGCCCCAGCATTTT
NA	12	TRBV5-4	TRBJ2-2	many	CASSLDTGELFF	TGTGCCAGCAGCTTGGACACCGGGGAGCTGTTTTTT
TRBD2	17	TRBV7-2	TRBJ2-3	medium-sized	CASSPGTSGTSTDTQYF	TGTGCCAGCAGCCCCGGGACTAGCGGTACTAGCACAGATACGCAGTATTTT
NA	13	TRBV7-3	TRBJ2-1	NA	CASSLGTVDEQFF	TGTGCCAGCAGCTTAGGGACGGTCGATGAGCAGTTCTTC
NA	12	TRBV12-3/TRBV12-4	TRBJ2-1	NA	CASTAGHNEQFF	TGTGCCAGCACTGCAGGGCACAATGAGCAGTTCTTC
TRBD2	16	TRBV7-9	TRBJ2-1	NA	CASSLPRASGSYEQFF	TGTGCCAGCAGCCTACCGAGGGCTAGCGGGAGTTACGAGCAGTTCTTC
NA	13	TRBV20-1	TRBJ1-5	NA	CSARTGAGQPQHF	TGCAGTGCTAGGACAGGCGCCGGGCAGCCCCAGCATTTT
NA	14	TRBV5-1	TRBJ2-3	NA	CASRWTSSTDTQYF	TGCGCCAGCAGATGGACCTCCAGCACAGATACGCAGTATTTT
NA	12	TRBV2	TRBJ2-7	NA	CASSAQAYEQYF	TGTGCCAGCAGTGCGCAGGCCTACGAGCAGTACTTC
NA	13	TRBV5-1	TRBJ2-1	NA	CASSLLYSPVQFF	TGCGCCAGCAGCTTATTGTACAGCCCAGTGCAGTTCTTC
NA	12	TRBV18	TRBJ2-3	medium-sized	CASSSLGDTQYF	TGTGCCAGCTCATCCCTGGGGGATACGCAGTATTTT
TRBD2	14	TRBV6-1	TRBJ2-3	medium-sized	CASSAGTSADTQYF	TGTGCCAGCAGTGCCGGGACTAGCGCAGATACGCAGTATTTT
TRBD2	17	TRBV6-5	TRBJ2-5	large	CASSYRTFGTRLETQYF	TGTGCCAGCAGTTACCGGACTTTTGGGACTAGACTGGAGACCCAGTACTTC